This TCR beta chain was sequenced during a study of cytomegalovirus exposure and HLA in healthy donors. Overall study context: Among the 398 genotyped donors, 65% to 90% were placed in the Caucasian-associated ancestry cluster.

CDR1 is SGHDN, CDR2 FVKESK, per germline. This CDR3 has 16 amino acids. V lost 1 base, J lost 2 bases, and 14 bases lay in between. The PCR employed 60 Vbeta primers together with 13 Jbeta primers. The assay was immunoSEQ multiplex PCR, and TCRdb's table has in-frame clones only and misses some. The data hold about 170,000 clones, with about four fifths observed a single time. This clone was observed a single time. The chain couples TRBV14 to TRBJ2-5; the D gene is possibly TRBD1 (6 bases). The clonotype was recovered from a woman younger than 35 in good health and CMV-seronegative. Sequencing was carried out using PBMCs. The CDR3 region is CASSQGDNSIQETQYF. CDR3 coding DNA: TGTGCCAGCAGCCAAGGGGACAACTCAATTCAAGAGACCCAGTACTTC.